Below are 16 T cell receptor beta chains sequenced from a single sample in a study of cytomegalovirus exposure and HLA in healthy donors. 13 Jbeta primers and 60 Vbeta primers were used for the PCR. The protocol was immunoSEQ multiplex PCR, while the TCRdb copy is restricted to in-frame clones and leaves out a portion. The profile shows 150,000 to 200,000 clones, approximately 85% of them singletons. Sequenced: PBMCs. The receptors originated from a man aged 18 to 30 in good health and CMV-seropositive.

The chain recombines TRBV27 with TRBJ2-2; 11 nucleotides agree with TRBD2. This CDR3 comprises 19 residues. Losses at the gene ends were 3 bases for V and 2 bases for J; bases not matched to a gene: 11. Germline lookup yields CDR1 MNHEY and CDR2 SMNVEV (reference sequence). The CDR3 loop is CASSFFLSTSGVNTGELFF. CDR3 coding DNA: TGTGCCAGCAGTTTCTTCCTTTCGACTAGCGGGGTCAACACCGGGGAGCTGTTTTTT.

The chain carries TRBV5-5 and TRBJ1-5; D might be TRBD1 (5 bases). The CDR3 sequence is 12 residues long. Germline assignment: CDR1 SGHKS and CDR2 YYEKEE (reference sequence). Trimming left V 4 bases short and J 10 bases short, with 12 bases between. The CDR3 reads CASSQWDSPQHF. DNA for the CDR3: TGTGCCAGCAGCCAATGGGACTCCCCCCAGCATTTT.

Here the CDR3 DNA reads TGTGCCTGGAGTGACCCTCGGGACTTTCGCTACTCCAACACTGAAGCTTTCTTT. It codes for CAWSDPRDFRYSNTEAFF. The rearrangement links TRBV30 to TRBJ1-1, with a possible D match to TRBD1 (5 bases). CDR1 is GTSNPN, CDR2 SVGIG, per germline (reference sequence). The length of the CDR3 is 18 residues. V lost 1 base to trimming and J lost 2 bases, with 23 bases between them.

There are a few counts of this clone. The chain employs TRBV6-5 and TRBJ2-7; D ambiguous. The V and J ends lost 11 bases and 2 bases respectively, with 19 bases between them. Germline V gene data show CDR1 as MNHEY and CDR2 as SVGAGI. The CDR3 extends over 14 amino acids. The CDR3 reads CASHPPRGAYEQYF. DNA for the CDR3: TGTGCCTCCCACCCCCCCCGAGGAGCCTACGAGCAGTACTTC.

This clone appeared once. The V and J genes are TRBV5-8 and TRBJ2-7; D might be TRBD1 (5 bases). The germline gives CDR1 SGHTS, CDR2 YDEGEE. Trimming removed 1 base at V and 0 bases at J, with 8 bases between. This CDR3 region has 14 residues. The CDR3 nucleotides are TGTGCCAGCAGCTTGATGACAGCCTCCTACGAGCAGTACTTC. Its protein product is CASSLMTASYEQYF.

The chain links TRBV10-3 to TRBJ1-1, with D possibly TRBD1 on 5 matching bases. Germline V gene data show CDR1 as ENHRY and CDR2 as SYGVKD. CDR3 length equals 14 residues. Trimming stripped 3 bases from V and 1 base from J, with 9 bases between. The CDR3 reads CAISDEGANTEAFF. The DNA for the CDR3 is TGTGCCATCAGTGATGAAGGGGCGAACACTGAAGCTTTCTTT.

This clone has a handful of counts. The rearrangement uses TRBV4-2 and TRBJ1-6; 8 bases are a match to TRBD1. CDR3 size: 16 residues. From germline, CDR1 is LGHNA and CDR2 YNFKEQ. Trimming at V came to 5 bases and at J to 7 bases, leaving 10 bases not matched to a gene. The CDR3 nucleotides are TGTGCCAGCAGCAGCAGGGCACAGGGGGTCAATTCACCCCTCCACTTT. Translating gives CASSSRAQGVNSPLHF.

The CDR3 bases are TGTGCCAGCAGTGAAGCTGCGGGGTTGAGCCCCATGAACACTGAAGCTTTCTTT. As protein: CASSEAAGLSPMNTEAFF. The chain links TRBV6-1 to TRBJ1-1; D uncertain. The ends were cut back, 0 bases at V and 0 bases at J, with 17 bases in the middle. The CDR3 is 18 amino acids. Germline lookup yields CDR1 MNHNS and CDR2 SASEGT.

This clone occurred once. This rearrangement joins TRBV18 to TRBJ1-2, with a possible D match to TRBD1 (5 bases). The V gene's germline CDR1 is KGHSH and CDR2 LQKENI. Trimming removed 0 bases from V and 4 bases from J, with 12 bases in between. The CDR3 is 15 amino acids. In nucleotides, the CDR3 is TGTGCCAGCTCACCACCGCTAGGGGTTGTCTATGGCTACACCTTC. It codes for CASSPPLGVVYGYTF. The full variable domain, rest sourced from reference TRBV18 and TRBJ1-2, is NAGVMQNPRHLVRRRGQEARLRCSPMKGHSHVYWYRQLPEEGLKFMVYLQKENIIDESGMPKERFSAEFPKEGPSILRIQQVVRGDSAAYFCASSPPLGVVYGYTFGSGTRLTVV.

This chain connects TRBV5-1 to TRBJ2-7, with a tentative D call TRBD1 (5 bases). CDR1 is SGHRS, CDR2 YFSETQ, per germline. V was trimmed by 0 bases and J by 3 bases, leaving 13 bases between them. This CDR3 contains 15 residues. CDR3 sequence reads: CASSLAQGGIYEQYF. The DNA for the CDR3 is TGCGCCAGCAGCTTGGCTCAGGGTGGTATCTACGAGCAGTACTTC. The variable domain in full, completed from reference TRBV5-1 and TRBJ2-7, reads KAGVTQTPRYLIKTRGQQVTLSCSPISGHRSVSWYQQTPGQGLQFLFEYFSETQRNKGNFPGRFSGRQFSNSRSEMNVSTLELGDSALYLCASSLAQGGIYEQYFGPGTRLTVT.

There are a few counts of this clone. The rearrangement links TRBV19 to TRBJ2-5, with D hard to call. The V end was cut by 1 base, the J end by 2 bases, with 5 bases between. The CDR3 covers 13 residues. Looked up from germline, CDR1 is LNHDA and CDR2 is SQIVND (reference sequence). In DNA, the CDR3 is TGTGCCAGTAGTATAGCACAGCAAGAGACCCAGTACTTC. Translation gives CASSIAQQETQYF.

The rearrangement links TRBV6-5 to TRBJ2-7; 8 nucleotides match TRBD1. The ends lost 8 bases at V and 2 bases at J; junction bases unmatched: 5. Germline values: CDR1 MNHEY, CDR2 SVGAGI. The CDR3 totals 13 residues. The chain's CDR3 is CASRQGPPYEQYF. DNA for the CDR3: TGTGCCAGCCGACAGGGGCCCCCCTACGAGCAGTACTTC.

This clone has a handful of counts. The chain uses TRBV6-4 and TRBJ2-1; D unclear. V dropped 0 bases and J dropped 0 bases, with 12 bases sitting between them. Germline V gives CDR1 MRHNA, CDR2 SNTAGT. The CDR3 loop spans 17 amino acids. CDR3 nucleotides: TGTGCCAGCAGTGACTCCCCCCACCCGAGCTCCTACAATGAGCAGTTCTTC. Translated, it gives CASSDSPHPSSYNEQFF.

The rearrangement uses TRBV19 and TRBJ2-3; D is perhaps TRBD2 (6 bases). The V end lost 7 bases, the J end lost 3 bases, and 17 bases lay between the germline ends. The CDR3 has 15 residues. The germline gives CDR1 LNHDA, CDR2 SQIVND (reference sequence). The CDR3 reads CASMMGGSSTDTQYF. Written as DNA, the CDR3 is TGTGCCAGTATGATGGGGGGAAGTTCGACAGATACGCAGTATTTT.

V usage is TRBV5-1 and J usage is TRBJ1-2; D remains unclear. The CDR3 has 15 residues. Trimming left V 0 bases short and J 3 bases short, with 12 bases between. The germline gives CDR1 SGHRS, CDR2 YFSETQ. This CDR3 reads CASSLGRGRYYGYTF. The CDR3 DNA follows: TGCGCCAGCAGCTTGGGACGCGGCCGGTACTATGGCTACACCTTC.

The chain carries TRBV7-2 and TRBJ2-1, with 11 bases identical to TRBD2. Germline V gives CDR1 SGHTA, CDR2 FQGNSA. Trimming removed 0 bases from V and 2 bases from J; junction bases left unmatched: 0. The CDR3 length is 16 residues. The CDR3 protein is CASSLASGGAYNEQFF. For the CDR3, the DNA is TGTGCCAGCAGCTTAGCTAGCGGGGGGGCCTACAATGAGCAGTTCTTC. Using reference TRBV7-2 and TRBJ2-1 for the parts outside the CDR3, the full variable domain is GAGVSQSPSNKVTEKGKDVELRCDPISGHTALYWYRQSLGQGLEFLIYFQGNSAPDKSGLPSDRFSAERTGGSVSTLTIQRTQQEDSAVYLCASSLASGGAYNEQFFGPGTRLTVL.